This TCR beta chain was identified in a study of T cells in Graves' hyperthyroidism and ophthalmopathy. Amplification of TCR beta CDR3 regions used RNA as the template. RT-PCR in the first round (using the HTBI primer set) targeted the TCR CDR3. TCRdb re-called the multiplex PCR reads through MiXCR, storing one row per CDR3 protein. The table has under 450,000 distinct CDR3 sequences, 17% seen once; the top ten hold almost 35%. Trimming cost V 5 bases and J 9 bases, with 16 bases left between them. Germline CDR1 GTSNPN, CDR2 SVGIG (reference sequence). The CDR3 loop spans 13 amino acids. Source material for PBMCs was roughly 10 ml fresh peripheral blood.

The chain recombines TRBV30 with TRBJ1-4; no reliable D call. The sequence derives from a woman aged 25 to 45 with Graves' hyperthyroidism that later progressed to Graves' ophthalmopathy. The sequencing input was blood. Written as DNA, the CDR3 is TGTGCCTGGGGATTACGGATAGACAAAAAACTGTTTTTT. Translated: CAWGLRIDKKLFF.